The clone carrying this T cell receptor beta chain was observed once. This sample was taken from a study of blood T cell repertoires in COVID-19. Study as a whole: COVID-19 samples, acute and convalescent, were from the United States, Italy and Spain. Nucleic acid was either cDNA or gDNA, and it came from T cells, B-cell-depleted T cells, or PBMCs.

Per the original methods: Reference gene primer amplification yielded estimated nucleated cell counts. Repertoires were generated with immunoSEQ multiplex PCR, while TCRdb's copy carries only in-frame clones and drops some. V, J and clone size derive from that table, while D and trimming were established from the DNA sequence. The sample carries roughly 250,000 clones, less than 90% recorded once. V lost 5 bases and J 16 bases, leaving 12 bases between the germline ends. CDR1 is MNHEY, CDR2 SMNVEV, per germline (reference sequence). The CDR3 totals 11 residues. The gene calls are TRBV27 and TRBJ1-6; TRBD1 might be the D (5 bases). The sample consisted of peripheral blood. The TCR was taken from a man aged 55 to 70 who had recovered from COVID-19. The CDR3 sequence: CASSRTGLLHF. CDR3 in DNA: TGTGCCAGCAGTCGCACAGGCCTGCTCCACTTT.